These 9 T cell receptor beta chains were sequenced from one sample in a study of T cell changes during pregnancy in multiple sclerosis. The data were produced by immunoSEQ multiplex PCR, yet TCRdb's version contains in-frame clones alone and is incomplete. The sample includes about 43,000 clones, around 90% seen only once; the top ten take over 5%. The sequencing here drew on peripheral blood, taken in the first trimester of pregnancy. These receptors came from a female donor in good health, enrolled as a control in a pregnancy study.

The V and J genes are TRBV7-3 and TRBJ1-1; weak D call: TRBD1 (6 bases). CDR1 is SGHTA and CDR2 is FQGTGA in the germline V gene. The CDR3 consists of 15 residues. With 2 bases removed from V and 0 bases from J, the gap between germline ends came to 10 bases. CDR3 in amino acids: CASSLRPGVNTEAFF. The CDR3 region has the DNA TGTGCCAGCAGCTTACGCCCAGGGGTGAACACTGAAGCTTTCTTT.

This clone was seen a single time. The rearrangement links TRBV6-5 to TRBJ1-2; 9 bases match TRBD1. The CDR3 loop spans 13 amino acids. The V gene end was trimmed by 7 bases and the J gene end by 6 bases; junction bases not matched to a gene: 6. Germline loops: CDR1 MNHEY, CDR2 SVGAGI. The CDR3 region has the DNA TGTGCCAGCACCAGAACAGGGGGCGATGGCTACACCTTC. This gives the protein CASTRTGGDGYTF.

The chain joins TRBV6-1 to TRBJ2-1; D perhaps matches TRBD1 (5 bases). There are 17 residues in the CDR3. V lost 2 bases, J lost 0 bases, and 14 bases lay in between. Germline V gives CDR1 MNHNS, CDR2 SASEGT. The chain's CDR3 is CASSELSWGSSYNEQFF. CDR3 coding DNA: TGTGCCAGCAGTGAACTTTCGTGGGGCAGCTCCTACAATGAGCAGTTCTTC.

The CDR3: CASSLGPISGNTIYF. CDR3 bases: TGTGCCAGCAGCTTAGGCCCAATCTCTGGAAACACCATATATTTT. The gene calls are TRBV13 and TRBJ1-3; D gene ambiguous. The germline gives CDR1 PRHDT, CDR2 FYEKMQ (reference sequence). The germline V and J ends were trimmed by 0 bases and 0 bases, with 6 bases remaining between them. The CDR3 is 15 amino acids. The complete variable domain, with remaining parts taken from reference TRBV13 and TRBJ1-3, reads AAGVIQSPRHLIKEKRETATLKCYPIPRHDTVYWYQQGPGQDPQFLISFYEKMQSDKGSIPDRFSAQQFSDYHSELNMSSLELGDSALYFCASSLGPISGNTIYFGEGSWLTVV.

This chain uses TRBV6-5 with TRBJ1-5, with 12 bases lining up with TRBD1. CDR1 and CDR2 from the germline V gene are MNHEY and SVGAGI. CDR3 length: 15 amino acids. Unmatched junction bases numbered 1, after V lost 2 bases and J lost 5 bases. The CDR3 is CASSYGTGGDQPQHF. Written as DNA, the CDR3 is TGTGCCAGCAGTTACGGGACAGGGGGCGATCAGCCCCAGCATTTT.

DNA for the CDR3: TGCAGCGTCCGACCAGGGGGAGGTCAGCCCCAGCATTTT. The encoded protein is CSVRPGGGQPQHF. The chain carries TRBV29-1 and TRBJ1-5; 7 bases align to TRBD1. The V gene's germline CDR1 is SQVTM and CDR2 ANQGSEA. With V trimmed by 6 bases and J by 6 bases, 8 bases remained unmatched. This CDR3 comprises 13 residues.

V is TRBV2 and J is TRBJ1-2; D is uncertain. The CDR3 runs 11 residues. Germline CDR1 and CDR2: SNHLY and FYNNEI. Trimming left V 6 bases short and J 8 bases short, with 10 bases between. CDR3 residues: CASREYMGYTF. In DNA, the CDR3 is TGTGCCAGCAGGGAATATATGGGCTACACCTTC.

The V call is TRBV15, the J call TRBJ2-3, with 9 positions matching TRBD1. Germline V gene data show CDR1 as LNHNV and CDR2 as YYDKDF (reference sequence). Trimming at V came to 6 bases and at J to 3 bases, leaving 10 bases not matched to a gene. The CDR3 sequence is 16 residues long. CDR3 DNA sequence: TGTGCCACCAGAGATCCCACAGGGGGCAAAACAGATACGCAGTATTTT. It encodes CATRDPTGGKTDTQYF.

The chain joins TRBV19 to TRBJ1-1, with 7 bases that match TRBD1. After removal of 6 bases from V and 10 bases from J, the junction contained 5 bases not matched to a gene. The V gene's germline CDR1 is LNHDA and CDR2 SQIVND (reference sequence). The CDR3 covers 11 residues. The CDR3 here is CASRGTEGAFF. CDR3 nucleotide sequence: TGTGCCAGTAGGGGGACAGAGGGAGCTTTCTTT.